This T cell receptor (beta chain) is from a study of T cells in localized non-small cell lung cancer. The CDR3 sequence is 15 residues long. Trimming took 3 bases from V and 5 from J; bases not matched to a gene: 5. CDR1 and CDR2 from the germline V gene are SEHNR and FQNEAQ (reference sequence). The table came from immunoSEQ multiplex PCR; TCRdb's copy has only in-frame clones and leaves some out. The sample holds tens of thousands of clones, around 90% seen once. This sequence originates from a man between 40 and 70 years old with stage III lung adenocarcinoma. V usage is TRBV7-9 and J usage is TRBJ1-3; the match to TRBD1 covers 9 bases. Sequenced here: peripheral blood mononuclear cells, sampled before any cancer treatment. The CDR3 nucleotides are TGTGCCAGCAGCTTGGACGGGACAGGGAGAAACACCATATATTTT. This sequence encodes CASSLDGTGRNTIYF.